This T cell receptor (beta chain) was sequenced during a study of CXCR3-negative and CXCR3-positive naive CD8 T cells. Points from the study as a whole: Sequencing showed both naive subsets with comparably high diversity, and memory CD8+ cells much lower. Similar levels of surface CD5 were seen between naive subsets; TCR strength was inferred from TRB CDR3 properties. Comparison of naive cells showed more hydrophobic TRB CDR3s in CXCR3-positive than in CXCR3-negative naive cells.

Each TRB cDNA library was prepared by 5' RACE (with UMI labels). From its re-call of the 5' RACE reads, TCRdb lists each CDR3 protein once, without DNA. This sample carries approximately 89,000 distinct CDR3 sequences, with less than 0.6% going to the ten biggest clones. Germline V gene data show CDR1 as SQVTM and CDR2 as ANQGSEA. CDR3 length: 12 amino acids. Of note for this clonotype: Its matching antigen is unknown.

The gene calls are TRBV29-1 and TRBJ2-1; as DNA is missing, the TRBD1 call by TCRdb cannot be tested. Sample: naive CXCR3+ CD8+ T cells from blood. Documented subset: CD45RO-CCR7+CD27+CD95- naive CD8+ T cells expressing CXCR3 (TNR3+). The TCR sequence derives from a human donor in good health. Some clones in this sample may be carry-over from other donors' samples. CDR3 in amino acids: CSVGTGANEQFF.